What follows is one TCR beta chain and its context. This entry is derived from a study of blood T cell repertoires in COVID-19. Across the whole study: The samples span acute and convalescent COVID-19 from the United States, Italy and Spain.

The CDR3 totals 17 residues. Germline V gene data show CDR1 as LNHDA and CDR2 as SQIVND (reference sequence). Trimming removed 4 bases from V and 5 bases from J, with 20 bases in between. While infection was still active, Seattle patients were enrolled and then followed longitudinally. Per the study methods: Nucleated cell number was recorded as an estimate derived from reference gene primer amplification. Libraries were prepared by immunoSEQ multiplex PCR; TCRdb keeps only in-frame clonotypes and omits some of them. V and J calls and clone size are given by that table; D and trimming were obtained from the DNA. The data show more than 200,000 clones, roughly 84% seen once.

This chain uses TRBV19 with TRBJ2-2; D might be TRBD2 (6 bases). The source of this sequence is a woman of 80 years or more with COVID-19, enrolled during active disease. Sequenced material: peripheral blood. CDR3 in DNA: TGTGCCAGTAGTACCCGGGGGACCGGCTTTCTTACCGGGGAGCTGTTTTTT. Translated: CASSTRGTGFLTGELFF.